This T cell receptor (beta chain) was recovered during a study of cytomegalovirus exposure and HLA in healthy donors. The study's findings and limits: Among TCR beta chains, those listed as cytomegalovirus-associated numbered approximately 150. A later analysis reportedly found fewer N-insertions in an Asian-associated ancestry cluster than the roughly 670-donor mean.

Primers: 60 Vbeta forward and 13 Jbeta reverse. This table comes from immunoSEQ multiplex PCR, and its TCRdb copy is limited to in-frame clones, with some not included. The profile shows approximately 170,000 clones, roughly three quarters of them singletons. To note about this clone: Its matching antigen is unknown.

Germline V gives CDR1 MDHEN, CDR2 SYDVKM. The CDR3 runs to 16 residues. The V and J ends lost 3 bases and 1 base respectively, with 15 bases between them. The V call is TRBV28, the J call TRBJ1-1; the D gene is possibly TRBD1 (5 bases). What was sequenced was PBMCs. This clonotype was sampled from a woman aged 40 to 50 in good health and CMV-seropositive. The CDR3: CASSFSGSAKNTEAFF. CDR3 sequence (DNA): TGTGCCAGCAGTTTTTCAGGGTCAGCCAAGAACACTGAAGCTTTCTTT. Complete variable domain (other parts from reference TRBV28 and TRBJ1-1): DVKVTQSSRYLVKRTGEKVFLECVQDMDHENMFWYRQDPGLGLRLIYFSYDVKMKEKGDIPEGYSVSREKKERFSLILESASTNQTSMYLCASSFSGSAKNTEAFFGQGTRLTVV.